The 6 T cell receptor beta chains below come from one sample, sequenced in a study of T cells in Graves' hyperthyroidism and ophthalmopathy. Amplified regions were TCR beta CDR3 sequences from RNA transcripts. First-round RT-PCR with HTBI primers amplified the TCR CDR3 region. From the multiplex PCR reads, TCRdb called clonotypes with MiXCR, one entry per CDR3 protein. The profile shows a few hundred thousand distinct CDR3 sequences, around a sixth of them singletons. Sequenced input: blood. These receptors all come from a woman younger than 45 with Graves' hyperthyroidism.

The table lists this clonotype with many counts. The chain joins TRBV29-1 to TRBJ2-5; perhaps TRBD2 as D (6 bases). V gave up 4 bases and J gave up 1 base, with 13 bases separating them. Germline-derived CDR1 and CDR2 are SQVTM and ANQGSEA. This CDR3 has 14 amino acids. CDR3 coding DNA: TGCAGCGTTGCGGTAACCGGGAGCCAAGAGACCCAGTACTTC. Amino acid sequence: CSVAVTGSQETQYF.

CDR3 sequence (DNA): TGTGCCAGCAGCTTAGGGGCGGGAGGGCTCCCTGGGGAGCTGTTTTTT. This codes for CASSLGAGGLPGELFF. This rearrangement joins TRBV7-2 to TRBJ2-2; 9 bases align to TRBD2. In germline, CDR1 is SGHTA, CDR2 FQGNSA. V gave up 1 base and J gave up 8 bases; unmatched junction bases: 8. The CDR3 is made up of 16 amino acids.

This sequence joins TRBV11-3 and TRBJ1-5, with 7 bases lining up with TRBD1. CDR3 length: 20 residues. Germline assignment: CDR1 SGHNT and CDR2 YENEEA. V lost 0 bases to trimming and J lost 1 base; unmatched junction nucleotides: 15. The CDR3 DNA sequence: TGTGCCAGCAGCTTAGATTTTTGTGGGGTAGAGACAGGGAGCAATCAGCCCCAGCATTTT. Translation: CASSLDFCGVETGSNQPQHF.

This clonotype showed up many times. The V and J genes are TRBV18 and TRBJ2-7; TRBD2 might be the D (6 bases). The CDR3 loop spans 14 amino acids. Trimming took 5 bases from V and 0 from J, leaving 11 bases between them. Germline assignment: CDR1 KGHSH and CDR2 LQKENI. The CDR3 DNA follows: TGTGCCAGCTCATCGATAGCGGACTCCTACGAGCAGTACTTC. This gives the protein CASSSIADSYEQYF.

The chain employs TRBV6-9 and TRBJ1-2; TRBD1 matches 10 bases. The CDR3 covers 15 residues. V was clipped by 4 bases and J by 12 bases; unmatched bases: 14. The germline gives CDR1 MNHGY, CDR2 SVAAGI. The CDR3 coding sequence is TGTGCCAGCAGTTCTCTCACCCGGGACAGGGGACATCACACCTTC. Its protein is CASSSLTRDRGHHTF.

This clonotype was detected ten times or more. The chain links TRBV20-1 to TRBJ2-1; D uncertain. Trimming took off 1 base at V and 0 bases at J, with 13 bases between the two ends. CDR3 size: 16 residues. CDR1 and CDR2 from the germline V gene are DFQATT and SNEGSKA (reference sequence). The CDR3 nucleotides are TGCAGTGCTAGAGGACAACTGGAGAGCTCCTACAATGAGCAGTTCTTC. It yields the protein CSARGQLESSYNEQFF.